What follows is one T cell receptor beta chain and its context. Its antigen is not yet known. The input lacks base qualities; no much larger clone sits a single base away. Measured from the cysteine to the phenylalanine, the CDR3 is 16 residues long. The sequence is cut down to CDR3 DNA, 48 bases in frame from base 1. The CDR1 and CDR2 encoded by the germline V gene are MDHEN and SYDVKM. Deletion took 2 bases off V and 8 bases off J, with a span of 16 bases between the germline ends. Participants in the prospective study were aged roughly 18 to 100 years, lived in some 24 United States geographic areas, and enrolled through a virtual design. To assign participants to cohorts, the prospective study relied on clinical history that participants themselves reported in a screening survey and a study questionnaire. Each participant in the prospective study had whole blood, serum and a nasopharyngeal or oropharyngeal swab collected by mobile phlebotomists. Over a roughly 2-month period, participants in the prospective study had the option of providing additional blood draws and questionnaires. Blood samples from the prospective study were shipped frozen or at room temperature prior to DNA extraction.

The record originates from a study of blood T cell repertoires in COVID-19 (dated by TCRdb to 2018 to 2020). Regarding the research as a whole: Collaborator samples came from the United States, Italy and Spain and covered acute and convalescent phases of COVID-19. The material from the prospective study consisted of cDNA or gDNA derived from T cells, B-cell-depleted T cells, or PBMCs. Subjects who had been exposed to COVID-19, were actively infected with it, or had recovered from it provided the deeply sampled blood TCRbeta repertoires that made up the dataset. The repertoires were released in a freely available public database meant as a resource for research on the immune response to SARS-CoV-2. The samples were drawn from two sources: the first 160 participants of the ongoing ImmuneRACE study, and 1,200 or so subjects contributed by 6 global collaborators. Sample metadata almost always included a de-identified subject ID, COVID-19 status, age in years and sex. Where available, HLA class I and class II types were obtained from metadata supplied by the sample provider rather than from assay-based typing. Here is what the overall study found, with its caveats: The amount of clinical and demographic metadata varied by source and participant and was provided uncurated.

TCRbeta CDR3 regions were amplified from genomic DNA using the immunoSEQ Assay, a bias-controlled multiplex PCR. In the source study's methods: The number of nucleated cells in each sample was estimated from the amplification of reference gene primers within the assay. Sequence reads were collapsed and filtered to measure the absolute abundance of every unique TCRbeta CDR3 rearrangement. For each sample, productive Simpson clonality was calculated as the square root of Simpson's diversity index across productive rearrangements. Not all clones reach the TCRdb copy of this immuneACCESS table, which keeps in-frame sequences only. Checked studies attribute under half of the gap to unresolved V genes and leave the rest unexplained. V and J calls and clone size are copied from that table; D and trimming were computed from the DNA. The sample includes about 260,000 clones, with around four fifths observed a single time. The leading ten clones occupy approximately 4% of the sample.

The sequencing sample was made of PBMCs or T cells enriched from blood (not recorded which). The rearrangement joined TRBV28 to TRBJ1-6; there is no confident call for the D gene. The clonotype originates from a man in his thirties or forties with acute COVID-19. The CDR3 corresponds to CASSLILSGGHSPLHF. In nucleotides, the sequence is TGTGCCAGCAGTTTAATTCTTTCGGGAGGGCATTCACCCCTCCACTTT.